Below are 2 T cell receptor beta chains sequenced from a single sample in a study of T cell responses to AZD1222 COVID-19 vaccine. Sequencing used immunoSEQ multiplex PCR; TCRdb keeps in-frame clones, though not all of them. The table has tens of thousands of clones, 83% seen once. Sequenced here: peripheral blood, sampled 28 days after the second AZD1222 dose. Receptors originate from an adult who received the AZD1222 COVID-19 vaccine.

The V call is TRBV3-1 (or the pseudogene TRBV3-2), the J call TRBJ2-2, with 14 bases fitting TRBD2. This CDR3 has 18 amino acids. After removal of 4 bases from V and 3 bases from J, the junction contained 7 bases not matched to a gene. Germline V gene data show CDR1 as LGHDT and CDR2 as YNNKEL (reference sequence). The CDR3, as DNA: TGTGCCAGCAGCCCGGGACTAGCGGGAGTGTCGGACACCGGGGAGCTGTTTTTT. Protein sequence: CASSPGLAGVSDTGELFF.

V gene TRBV7-8 combines with J gene TRBJ2-1, with 10 bases identical to TRBD2. This CDR3 has 17 residues. Trimming cost V 5 bases and J 0 bases; bases outside gene matches: 7. Germline CDR1 is SGHVS and CDR2 is FQNEAQ. This chain's CDR3 is CASSRGLAVGSYNEQFF. The CDR3, as DNA: TGTGCCAGCAGCCGTGGACTAGCGGTCGGCTCCTACAATGAGCAGTTCTTC.